Listed here are 29 T cell receptor beta chains from one sample, sequenced in a study of T cell responses to AZD1222 COVID-19 vaccine. Here immunoSEQ multiplex PCR was the method, and the copy in TCRdb shows in-frame clones only, minus some. This sample has some 140,000 clones; roughly 82% occur once, and the top ten carry about 4%. The material was peripheral blood, obtained on day 0 of AZD1222 vaccination. These TCRs come from an adult in good health.

The V gene is TRBV19, the J gene TRBJ2-7; TRBD2 is a possible D gene (5 bases). The V gene lost 4 bases and the J gene lost 13 bases, with 14 bases spanning the gap. The CDR3 runs 11 residues. Germline CDR1 LNHDA, CDR2 SQIVND (reference sequence). Here the CDR3 reads CASSTRTQVYF. The CDR3, as DNA: TGTGCCAGTAGTACTCGGACTCAGGTATACTTC.

The V and J genes are TRBV2 and TRBJ1-1, with a weak D call TRBD1 (5 bases). Per germline, CDR1 SNHLY and CDR2 FYNNEI. Deletions cut 7 bases from V and 7 bases from J, with 16 bases between. This CDR3 has 13 amino acids. CDR3: CASKPGREGEAFF. The CDR3 nucleotides are TGTGCCAGCAAACCGGGACGAGAAGGTGAAGCTTTCTTT.

This clone was observed once. The sample has other DNA sequences that encode this CDR3 too. V is TRBV7-3 and J is TRBJ2-2; 9 bases match TRBD1. Germline V gene data show CDR1 as SGHTA and CDR2 as FQGTGA. The CDR3 has 14 amino acids. The junction had 0 bases not matched to a gene; V was cut back by 2 bases and J by 5 bases. CDR3 protein: CASSLDRGTGELFF. The CDR3, as DNA: TGTGCCAGCAGCTTAGACAGGGGGACCGGGGAGCTGTTTTTT. Together with reference TRBV7-3 and TRBJ2-2, the CDR3 gives the full variable domain: GAGVSQTPSNKVTEKGKYVELRCDPISGHTALYWYRQSLGQGPEFLIYFQGTGAADDSGLPNDRFFAVRPEGSVSTLKIQRTERGDSAVYLCASSLDRGTGELFFGEGSRLTVL.

DNA for the CDR3: TGTGCCAGCAGTTTTGGGCGGATCTACGAGCAGTACTTC. It encodes CASSFGRIYEQYF. The rearrangement uses TRBV12-3 or TRBV12-4 and TRBJ2-7; D gene uncertain. The CDR3 covers 13 residues. V lost 3 bases and J lost 3, with 9 bases in between.

This chain uses TRBV27 with TRBJ1-1; a possible D gene is TRBD1 (5 bases). The CDR3 consists of 16 residues. The germline V gene encodes CDR1 MNHEY and CDR2 SMNVEV (reference sequence). The V end was cut by 5 bases, the J end by 4 bases, with 20 bases between. The CDR3 region has the DNA TGTGCCAGCAGTCCCGGGGACTTTATTGGAGGCACTGAAGCTTTCTTT. It yields the protein CASSPGDFIGGTEAFF.

The chain employs TRBV27 and TRBJ1-6; no reliable D call. Germline V CDR1 and CDR2: MNHEY, SMNVEV (reference sequence). There are 14 residues in the CDR3. V was pared by 5 bases and J by 6 bases, with 11 bases between. The CDR3 nucleotides read TGTGCCAGCAGTACACAGAGTTCTAATTCACCCCTCCACTTT. It codes for CASSTQSSNSPLHF.

V and J are TRBV3-1 (or the pseudogene TRBV3-2) and TRBJ2-7, with a tentative D call TRBD1 (6 bases). Germline loops: CDR1 LGHDT, CDR2 YNNKEL (reference sequence). Between the trimmed V and J ends, which lost 0 bases and 3 bases, there was a span of 24 bases. The CDR3 runs 19 residues. The CDR3 loop reads CASSQDKNGRGYRDYEQYF. In nucleotides, the CDR3 is TGTGCCAGCAGCCAAGATAAGAACGGTAGGGGCTACAGGGACTACGAGCAGTACTTC.

The V and J genes are TRBV27 and TRBJ1-1; 7 positions agree with TRBD1. V dropped 10 bases and J dropped 7; count of bases not matched to a gene: 12. CDR1 MNHEY and CDR2 SMNVEV come from the germline V gene (reference sequence). The CDR3 extends over 13 amino acids. The CDR3 loop is CATGGQGVGEAFF. As DNA, the CDR3 is TGTGCCACCGGGGGGCAGGGGGTCGGTGAAGCTTTCTTT.

This clone was counted a single time. The rearrangement joins TRBV27 to TRBJ2-1; TRBD1 might be the D (5 bases). The CDR3 contains 15 residues. Germline CDR1 MNHEY, CDR2 SMNVEV (reference sequence). The ends were cut back, 6 bases at V and 0 bases at J, with 12 bases in the middle. The CDR3 region is CASSMTVSSYNEQFF. CDR3 in DNA: TGTGCCAGCAGCATGACAGTGAGCTCCTACAATGAGCAGTTCTTC.

This clone was seen a single time. The chain recombines TRBV4-1 with TRBJ1-5, with no clear D. V shed 3 bases and J shed 5 bases, with 14 bases lying between them. Germline V lookup: CDR1 MGHRA, CDR2 YSYEKL. The CDR3 has 15 residues. CDR3: CASSHPGAADQPQHF. CDR3 coding DNA: TGCGCCAGCAGCCATCCAGGTGCGGCGGATCAGCCCCAGCATTTT.

V is TRBV30 and J is TRBJ2-2; either TRBD1 or TRBD2 may supply D (7 bases each). Germline CDR1 GTSNPN, CDR2 SVGIG (reference sequence). The CDR3 spans 15 residues. The ends were cut back, 2 bases at V and 6 bases at J, with 16 bases in the middle. The DNA of the CDR3 is TGTGCCTGGAGTATAGGCAGGGGGGGGTCCGGGGAGCTGTTTTTT. Protein sequence: CAWSIGRGGSGELFF.

The genes are TRBV18 and TRBJ1-3, with TRBD1 matching 9 bases. Per the germline V gene, CDR1 is KGHSH and CDR2 is LQKENI. V lost 5 bases and J lost 2; bases outside the gene matches: 10. The CDR3 sequence is 17 residues long. CDR3 region: CASSLPGTGLPGNTIYF. DNA for the CDR3: TGTGCCAGCTCATTACCCGGGACAGGGCTTCCTGGAAACACCATATATTTT.

The DNA of the CDR3 is TGTGCCAGCAGCGTAATCCCCAGCACAGATACGCAGTATTTT. Translating gives CASSVIPSTDTQYF. J is TRBJ2-3 and V is TRBV9; no firm D call. The germline V gene encodes CDR1 SGDLS and CDR2 YYNGEE. This CDR3 contains 14 residues. The V end lost 1 base, the J end lost 0 bases, and 6 bases lay between the germline ends.

This clone was counted once. The rearrangement links TRBV7-8 to TRBJ1-1; the match to TRBD1 covers 7 bases. J was trimmed by 5 bases and V by 3 bases; bases with no gene match: 6. The CDR3 totals 14 residues. Germline assignment: CDR1 SGHVS and CDR2 FQNEAQ. DNA for the CDR3: TGTGCCAGCAGCTTCAACACAGGGGTAACTGAAGCTTTCTTT. It translates to CASSFNTGVTEAFF. Full variable domain (missing parts from reference TRBV7-8 and TRBJ1-1): GAGVSQSPRYKVAKRGQDVALRCDPISGHVSLFWYQQALGQGPEFLTYFQNEAQLDKSGLPSDRFFAERPEGSVSTLKIQRTQQEDSAVYLCASSFNTGVTEAFFGQGTRLTVV.

The chain couples TRBV5-1 to TRBJ1-1; tentatively, D is TRBD1 (6 bases). Germline values: CDR1 SGHRS, CDR2 YFSETQ. This CDR3 region has 14 residues. Trimming removed 3 bases from V and 2 bases from J, with 11 bases in between. CDR3 sequence (DNA): TGCGCCAGCAGCTCCTGGACAGTCAACACTGAAGCTTTCTTT. Residues: CASSSWTVNTEAFF.

V and J are TRBV7-3 and TRBJ1-1, with a weak D call TRBD1 (5 bases). The CDR3 runs to 13 residues. V was shortened by 0 bases and J by 5 bases, with 7 bases between the two germline ends. The germline gives CDR1 SGHTA, CDR2 FQGTGA. For the CDR3, the DNA is TGTGCCAGCAGCTTAACGGGGGGAACTGAAGCTTTCTTT. This codes for CASSLTGGTEAFF.

This rearrangement joins TRBV6-2 or TRBV6-3 to TRBJ1-1; D is possibly TRBD1 (6 bases). Germline CDR1 is MNHEY and CDR2 is SVGEGT. V was cut by 5 bases and J by 4 bases, with 20 bases left in between. CDR3 length equals 16 residues. The CDR3: CASSLVRTDRPTEAFF. CDR3 DNA: TGTGCCAGCAGTCTAGTCCGGACAGACCGCCCCACTGAAGCTTTCTTT.

This rearrangement joins TRBV28 to TRBJ1-1; D call uncertain. This CDR3 comprises 15 residues. Trimming took off 7 bases at V and 0 bases at J, with 15 bases between the two ends. Per germline, CDR1 MDHEN and CDR2 SYDVKM. This chain's CDR3 is CASIHPQKVNTEAFF. CDR3 in DNA: TGTGCCAGCATCCACCCGCAGAAGGTGAACACTGAAGCTTTCTTT.

The rearrangement joins TRBV19 to TRBJ1-1; 7 bases fit TRBD1. CDR1 is LNHDA and CDR2 is SQIVND in the germline V gene (reference sequence). After removal of 5 bases from V and 5 bases from J, the junction contained 11 bases not matched to a gene. The CDR3 contains 15 residues. CDR3 in DNA: TGTGCCAGTAGTCCCCACAGGGGTGGTAGGACTGAAGCTTTCTTT. This sequence encodes CASSPHRGGRTEAFF.

This clone was seen only a few times. V is TRBV11-1 and J is TRBJ2-5; D not certain. Trimming removed 2 bases from V and 2 bases from J, with 15 bases in between. The length of the CDR3 is 16 residues. CDR1 SGHAT and CDR2 FQDESV come from the germline V gene (reference sequence). This chain's CDR3 is CASSLRVKVKQETQYF. In DNA form, the CDR3 reads TGTGCCAGCAGCTTACGTGTGAAGGTCAAACAAGAGACCCAGTACTTC.

This chain connects TRBV28 to TRBJ1-5; 7 bases match TRBD1. The germline CDR1 and CDR2 sequences are MDHEN and SYDVKM. With 4 bases clipped from V and 5 bases from J, the junction kept 8 bases outside the gene matches. This CDR3 region has 15 residues. The CDR3 sequence is CASSSQGSSYQPQHF. DNA for the CDR3: TGTGCCAGCAGTTCACAGGGGTCCTCCTATCAGCCCCAGCATTTT.

This chain joins TRBV5-6 and TRBJ1-5; D call uncertain. Trimming removed 1 base from V and 4 bases from J, with 9 bases in between. The germline V gene encodes CDR1 SGHDT and CDR2 YYEEEE. The CDR3 is made up of 14 amino acids. CDR3 bases: TGTGCCAGCAGCTTGATCGGGCAGAATCAGCCCCAGCATTTT. It yields the protein CASSLIGQNQPQHF.

J is TRBJ1-2 and V is TRBV5-5; TRBD1 agrees at 7 bases. Per germline, CDR1 SGHKS and CDR2 YYEKEE (reference sequence). Germline trimming cut 7 bases from V and 5 bases from J; bases unmatched to any gene: 23. This CDR3 spans 18 amino acids. DNA of the CDR3: TGTGCCAGCGCCCTCCGAGGACAGGACGTCGACCTACCTTATGGCTACACCTTC. Its protein is CASALRGQDVDLPYGYTF.

The V gene is TRBV2, the J gene TRBJ1-3; D unresolved. V lost 9 bases, J lost 3 bases, and 6 bases lay in between. This CDR3 is built from 11 residues. CDR1 SNHLY and CDR2 FYNNEI come from the germline V gene. The CDR3 spells CARRHGNTIYF. As DNA, the CDR3 is TGTGCCAGGAGGCATGGAAACACCATATATTTT.

The rearrangement uses TRBV2 and TRBJ1-3; D remains ambiguous. V gave up 5 bases and J gave up 2 bases, with 4 bases separating them. CDR1 is SNHLY, CDR2 FYNNEI, per germline. The CDR3 length is 12 residues. CDR3 in amino acids: CASSPAGNTIYF. The CDR3 nucleotides read TGTGCCAGCAGTCCGGCTGGAAACACCATATATTTT.

The V call is TRBV20-1, the J call TRBJ2-7; the D is unclear. Between the trimmed V and J ends, which lost 3 bases and 1 base, there was a span of 16 bases. This CDR3 is built from 15 residues. CDR1 is DFQATT, CDR2 SNEGSKA, per germline (reference sequence). The CDR3 region is CSASGSAGLSYEQYF. The CDR3 DNA reads as TGCAGTGCTAGTGGGTCGGCAGGCCTTTCCTACGAGCAGTACTTC.

The chain joins TRBV6-4 to TRBJ1-5; D gene ambiguous. Germline CDR1 reads MRHNA; CDR2 reads SNTAGT. Trimming stripped 6 bases from V and 2 bases from J, with 8 bases between. CDR3 length: 13 amino acids. The CDR3 spells CASSPGGNQPQHF. The CDR3 bases are TGTGCCAGCAGCCCAGGTGGCAATCAGCCCCAGCATTTT.

The rearrangement joins TRBV5-4 to TRBJ1-2; the D gene is possibly TRBD1 (6 bases). CDR3 length: 16 amino acids. Germline values: CDR1 SGHNT, CDR2 YYREEE (reference sequence). V was clipped by 2 bases and J by 0 bases, with 14 bases between them. CDR3 sequence (DNA): TGTGCCAGCAGCTTACCCGACAGGCCAACTAACTATGGCTACACCTTC. Its translation: CASSLPDRPTNYGYTF.

In the case of this clone: A junction end diverges from the germline sequence, so it may reflect a read error. The chain couples TRBV3-1 (or the pseudogene TRBV3-2) to TRBJ2-1; D is perhaps TRBD2 (6 bases). The CDR3 length is 17 residues. Germline V gene sequence: CDR1 LGHDT, CDR2 YNNKEL (reference sequence). CDR3: CANSLGGSGLTYNEQFF. The CDR3, as DNA: TGTGCCAACAGCCTGGGCGGAAGCGGGCTTACCTACAATGAGCAGTTCTTC.